A selection of T cell receptor beta chains follows, all from one sample in a study of shared clonotypes between healthy human individuals. Clones were read by immunoSEQ multiplex PCR, and TCRdb kept only the in-frame ones, dropping some. The sample includes over 2,000,000 clones, roughly 95% seen only once; the top ten take under 2%. Sequenced: naive CD8+ T cells from PBMCs. These receptors all come from a man in his late teens or twenties in good health. Some clones in this sample may be carry-over from other donors' samples. Each CDR3 is given with its conserved first and last residue. A D gene is named only where the DNA matches it firmly. Where a row states a size, it is once, few, many or the class of an expanded clone; other rows omit it.

d_gene: -
abundance: -
j_gene: TRBJ2-1
v_gene: TRBV6-5
CDR3nt: TGTGCCAGCAGTTCCTTCCGTTTTCCCTACAATGAGCAGTTCTTC
CDR3aa: CASSSFRFPYNEQFF

d_gene: -
abundance: -
j_gene: TRBJ2-5
v_gene: TRBV15
CDR3nt: TGTGCCACCAGCAGGACGGGTGCCCAAGAGACCCAGTACTTC
CDR3aa: CATSRTGAQETQYF

d_gene: TRBD2
abundance: -
j_gene: TRBJ2-3
v_gene: TRBV6-6
CDR3nt: TGTGCCAGCAGTGGACTAGCGACTAGCACAGATACGCAGTATTTT
CDR3aa: CASSGLATSTDTQYF

d_gene: TRBD2
abundance: -
j_gene: TRBJ2-7
v_gene: TRBV27
CDR3nt: TGTGCCAGCAGTTTACGGGGGGCCTACGAGCAGTACTTC
CDR3aa: CASSLRGAYEQYF

d_gene: TRBD1
abundance: once
j_gene: TRBJ2-2
v_gene: TRBV7-9
CDR3nt: TGTGCCAGCAGCAATAGGGGGCCGAACACCGGGGAGCTGTTTTTT
CDR3aa: CASSNRGPNTGELFF

d_gene: TRBD1
abundance: -
j_gene: TRBJ1-3
v_gene: TRBV27
CDR3nt: TGTGCCAGCAGTTCGCGCCGGGACAGCGGAAACACCATATATTTT
CDR3aa: CASSSRRDSGNTIYF

d_gene: -
abundance: once
j_gene: TRBJ2-7
v_gene: TRBV6-1
CDR3nt: TGTGCCAGCACCCCGGACGGGCTCTACGAGCAGTACTTC
CDR3aa: CASTPDGLYEQYF

d_gene: -
abundance: -
j_gene: TRBJ2-1
v_gene: TRBV7-9
CDR3nt: TGTGCCAGCAGCTTAGATCCGGAGTTGGCCTACAATGAGCAGTTCTTC
CDR3aa: CASSLDPELAYNEQFF

d_gene: -
abundance: -
j_gene: TRBJ2-2
v_gene: TRBV27
CDR3nt: TGTGCCAGCAGTTTTTCGACGAACACCGGGGAGCTGTTTTTT
CDR3aa: CASSFSTNTGELFF

d_gene: -
abundance: -
j_gene: TRBJ1-4
v_gene: TRBV5-5
CDR3nt: TGTGCCAGCAGCCCGTCCGGACAGCCTTTAAATGAAAAACTGTTTTTT
CDR3aa: CASSPSGQPLNEKLFF

d_gene: TRBD1
abundance: -
j_gene: TRBJ2-1
v_gene: TRBV10-2
CDR3nt: TGCGCCAGCAGGGACAGGGTGACCTACAATGAGCAGTTCTTC
CDR3aa: CASRDRVTYNEQFF

d_gene: -
abundance: -
j_gene: TRBJ2-7
v_gene: TRBV4-2
CDR3nt: TGTGCCAGCAGCCAAGTGACGGTTAGCAGGAGCTCCTACGAGCAGTACTTC
CDR3aa: CASSQVTVSRSSYEQYF

d_gene: -
abundance: -
j_gene: TRBJ2-1
v_gene: TRBV29-1
CDR3nt: TGCAGCGCCCTAGACCCGGGCTCCTACAATGAGCAGTTCTTC
CDR3aa: CSALDPGSYNEQFF

d_gene: -
abundance: -
j_gene: TRBJ2-7
v_gene: TRBV4-3
CDR3nt: TGCGCCAGCAGCCAAGGAACCAGACTGGGGCAGTACTTC
CDR3aa: CASSQGTRLGQYF

d_gene: -
abundance: few
j_gene: TRBJ1-1
v_gene: TRBV11-2
CDR3nt: TGTGCCAGCAGCTCTGACCCTGAAGCTTTCTTT
CDR3aa: CASSSDPEAFF

d_gene: TRBD1
abundance: -
j_gene: TRBJ1-1
v_gene: TRBV28
CDR3nt: TGTGCCAGCCAAACCCAGGGACAGGGGATGAACACTGAAGCTTTCTTT
CDR3aa: CASQTQGQGMNTEAFF

d_gene: -
abundance: -
j_gene: TRBJ2-1
v_gene: TRBV5-8
CDR3nt: TGTGCCAGCAGCTTGGATGGGGGGTCATCGCTCTACAATGAGCAGTTCTTC
CDR3aa: CASSLDGGSSLYNEQFF

d_gene: TRBD2
abundance: -
j_gene: TRBJ2-5
v_gene: TRBV25-1
CDR3nt: TGTGCCAGCAGCTCGCGGGAGGGCCGTGGGGCAGAGACCCAGTACTTC
CDR3aa: CASSSREGRGAETQYF

d_gene: -
abundance: once
j_gene: TRBJ2-2
v_gene: TRBV6-5
CDR3nt: TGTGCCAGCAGTTACTTAGGCAGCACCGGGGAGCTGTTTTTT
CDR3aa: CASSYLGSTGELFF

d_gene: -
abundance: -
j_gene: TRBJ1-6
v_gene: TRBV28
CDR3nt: TGTGCCAGCAATCCCGCTTTGGGTAATTCACCCCTCCACTTT
CDR3aa: CASNPALGNSPLHF

d_gene: -
abundance: -
j_gene: TRBJ1-1
v_gene: TRBV5-6
CDR3nt: TGTGCCAGCAGCTTGGTGCCTTTACCTAACACTGAAGCTTTCTTT
CDR3aa: CASSLVPLPNTEAFF

d_gene: -
abundance: -
j_gene: TRBJ2-1
v_gene: TRBV21-1
CDR3nt: TGTGCCAGCAGCCAAAGGGTAGACACCTACAATGAGCAGTTCTTC
CDR3aa: CASSQRVDTYNEQFF

d_gene: -
abundance: once
j_gene: TRBJ1-1
v_gene: TRBV28
CDR3nt: TGTGCCAGCAGTTTACTTAACACTGAAGCTTTCTTT
CDR3aa: CASSLLNTEAFF

d_gene: TRBD2
abundance: -
j_gene: TRBJ2-2
v_gene: TRBV10-3
CDR3nt: TGTGCCATCACGGAGGGGCCTAGCGGCACCGGGGAGCTGTTTTTT
CDR3aa: CAITEGPSGTGELFF

d_gene: -
abundance: -
j_gene: TRBJ2-2
v_gene: TRBV10-3
CDR3nt: TGTGCCATCAGTGAGATCTCCGGCCCATACACCGGGGAGCTGTTTTTT
CDR3aa: CAISEISGPYTGELFF

d_gene: -
abundance: -
j_gene: TRBJ1-1
v_gene: TRBV7-8
CDR3nt: TGTGCCAGCAGCTCGGAGCGGTTCACAGGGAGGATCAAGAACACTGAAGCTTTCTTT
CDR3aa: CASSSERFTGRIKNTEAFF

d_gene: TRBD2
abundance: -
j_gene: TRBJ2-3
v_gene: TRBV9
CDR3nt: TGTGCCAGCAGCGTAGCTAGGGGGCTAGCGGGAGAGGAAGATACGCAGTATTTT
CDR3aa: CASSVARGLAGEEDTQYF

d_gene: TRBD2
abundance: -
j_gene: TRBJ2-7
v_gene: TRBV28
CDR3nt: TGTGCCAGCAGTTCCCCAAGTAGCGGGGGGGGTCGGGAGCAGTACTTC
CDR3aa: CASSSPSSGGGREQYF

d_gene: TRBD1
abundance: -
j_gene: TRBJ2-7
v_gene: TRBV15
CDR3nt: TGTGCCACCAGCAGGGAGGGACAGGCTCAGTACTTC
CDR3aa: CATSREGQAQYF

d_gene: -
abundance: -
j_gene: TRBJ1-1
v_gene: TRBV25-1
CDR3nt: TGTGCCAGCAGAGCCCGGGCTCCGAACACTGAAGCTTTCTTT
CDR3aa: CASRARAPNTEAFF

d_gene: -
abundance: few
j_gene: TRBJ2-5
v_gene: TRBV11-2
CDR3nt: TGTGCCAGCAGCTTAGGTGAGACCCAGTACTTC
CDR3aa: CASSLGETQYF

d_gene: -
abundance: -
j_gene: TRBJ2-1
v_gene: TRBV28
CDR3nt: TGTGCCAGCAGTTTTCTGGCGTTGTCAATCAATGAGCAGTTCTTC
CDR3aa: CASSFLALSINEQFF

d_gene: TRBD1
abundance: -
j_gene: TRBJ2-7
v_gene: TRBV29-1
CDR3nt: TGCAGCGTTGTATTTGACAGGGGCTACGAGCAGTACTTC
CDR3aa: CSVVFDRGYEQYF

d_gene: -
abundance: -
j_gene: TRBJ2-7
v_gene: TRBV4-2
CDR3nt: TGTGCCAGCAGCCCCTTTGGTAGCTCCTACGAGCAGTACTTC
CDR3aa: CASSPFGSSYEQYF

d_gene: -
abundance: -
j_gene: TRBJ2-7
v_gene: TRBV9
CDR3nt: TGTGCCAGCAGCGAGGGGAATGGCTACGAGCAGTACTTC
CDR3aa: CASSEGNGYEQYF

d_gene: -
abundance: once
j_gene: TRBJ1-2
v_gene: TRBV9
CDR3nt: TGTGCCAGCAGCAACAACAGAGTCGACTATGGCTACACCTTC
CDR3aa: CASSNNRVDYGYTF

d_gene: -
abundance: -
j_gene: TRBJ1-2
v_gene: TRBV11-2
CDR3nt: TGTGCCAGCAGCTTAGATGCGGGGGTCGGCTACACCTTC
CDR3aa: CASSLDAGVGYTF

d_gene: TRBD2
abundance: -
j_gene: TRBJ2-5
v_gene: TRBV30
CDR3nt: TGTGCCTGGAGTGAGACTAGCGGCAAAGAGACCCAGTACTTC
CDR3aa: CAWSETSGKETQYF

d_gene: -
abundance: -
j_gene: TRBJ1-5
v_gene: TRBV28
CDR3nt: TGTGCCAGCAGTTGGACGTGGGGAGAGAATCAGCCCCAGCATTTT
CDR3aa: CASSWTWGENQPQHF

d_gene: -
abundance: -
j_gene: TRBJ2-5
v_gene: TRBV27
CDR3nt: TGTGCCAGCAGTTTATCCCTGTGGGAGACCCAGTACTTC
CDR3aa: CASSLSLWETQYF

d_gene: -
abundance: -
j_gene: TRBJ1-2
v_gene: TRBV27
CDR3nt: TGTGCCAGCAGTTTATTAAATATGGGAGGGGCTAACTATGGCTACACCTTC
CDR3aa: CASSLLNMGGANYGYTF

d_gene: -
abundance: -
j_gene: TRBJ1-4
v_gene: TRBV9
CDR3nt: TGTGCCAGCAGCCGCGGGGGAGGGAAAGATGAAAAACTGTTTTTT
CDR3aa: CASSRGGGKDEKLFF

d_gene: -
abundance: -
j_gene: TRBJ1-1
v_gene: TRBV7-6
CDR3nt: TGTGCCAGCAGCTTAAGTACGGCGGGGAACACTGAAGCTTTCTTT
CDR3aa: CASSLSTAGNTEAFF

d_gene: TRBD2
abundance: -
j_gene: TRBJ2-1
v_gene: TRBV7-9
CDR3nt: TGTGCCAGCAGCTTAGCGGAGGGGGGGACTAGCGGGAGTCGGAATGAGCAGTTCTTC
CDR3aa: CASSLAEGGTSGSRNEQFF

d_gene: TRBD2
abundance: -
j_gene: TRBJ2-1
v_gene: TRBV6-6
CDR3nt: TGTGCCAGCAGTTGGGGGACTAGCGGGAGGTACAATGAGCAGTTCTTC
CDR3aa: CASSWGTSGRYNEQFF